The T cell receptor beta chain under discussion was sequenced for a study of T-cell reconstitution after alpha-beta-depleted transplantation in children listed by TCRdb under 2016. The study in broad terms: Using TCR repertoire profiling, the study followed T-cell immune reconstitution in a quantitative way in children after TCRalphabeta/CD19-depleted allogeneic hematopoietic cell transplantation.

Receptor amplification or capture employed PCR. Sequencing relied on an Illumina HiSeq 2500. Molecular barcoding was employed in the preparation of TCR libraries, with unique molecular identifiers being used to normalize TCRbeta repertoire quantification. The raw public reads went through TCRdb reprocessing: fastp at Q25, MiXCR clone calling, in-frame beta chains kept. Merged by CDR3 protein, the rows form single entries marked with the most common genes and DNA. This sample gives some 390,000 distinct CDR3 sequences in total; over 20% of them show up just once. The ten largest clones represent about 3.8% of the sample. V lost 4 bases and J lost 4 bases; the stretch between them is 11 bases long. The germline V gene (reference sequence) provides CDR1 LGHDT and CDR2 YNNKEL. The CDR3 measures 13 amino acids from cysteine to phenylalanine. The sequence is cut down to CDR3 DNA, 39 bases in frame from base 1.

About this clonotype itself: Its antigen is not yet known. Base-call qualities are not available, and no considerably larger clone is one nucleotide away.

The chain is made from TRBV3-1 and TRBJ2-7; the D gene identity is not certain. The receptor was derived from a human donor who donated a stem cell graft to a child with acute myeloid leukemia. This specimen consisted of PBMCs from the stem cell graft donor, obtained from the stem cell graft. The bases read TGTGCCAGCAGCCCTGGCTCAGGTTACGAGCAGTACTTC. It encodes CASSPGSGYEQYF.